These 3 T cell receptor beta chains were all obtained from the same sample, sequenced in a study of blood T cell repertoires in COVID-19. Sequencing used immunoSEQ multiplex PCR; TCRdb keeps in-frame clones, though not all of them. This sample has about 45,000 clones, with around 84% found just once. The sequencing sample was made of peripheral blood. These receptors all stem from a human donor in a cohort sampled during active COVID-19.

The rearrangement uses TRBV27 and TRBJ2-5; perhaps TRBD1 as D (6 bases). The CDR3 is 18 residues long. The V end lost 7 bases, the J end lost 3 bases, and 27 bases lay between the germline ends. CDR1 and CDR2 (germline): MNHEY, SMNVEV (reference sequence). The CDR3, as DNA: TGTGCCAGCAAACCAAGGACAGTACAAGTTAAGATGGAAGAGACCCAGTACTTC. This codes for CASKPRTVQVKMEETQYF.

The table lists this clone with a count of one. V gene TRBV12-3 or TRBV12-4 combines with J gene TRBJ2-7; possibly TRBD1 for D (6 bases). The CDR3 has 13 amino acids. V was cut by 6 bases and J by 2 bases, with 11 bases left in between. CDR3 in amino acids: CASSRGQTYEQYF. The DNA for the CDR3 is TGTGCCAGCAGCCGCGGACAGACCTACGAGCAGTACTTC.

The chain carries TRBV5-1 and TRBJ1-4; D might be TRBD1 (6 bases). CDR3 size: 17 residues. V was trimmed by 4 bases and J by 4 bases, leaving 20 bases between them. The germline gives CDR1 SGHRS, CDR2 YFSETQ. CDR3 sequence (DNA): TGCGCCAGCAGCGACGCGGGAGGGGGGCTCGGTAATGAAAAACTGTTTTTT. Translation: CASSDAGGGLGNEKLFF.